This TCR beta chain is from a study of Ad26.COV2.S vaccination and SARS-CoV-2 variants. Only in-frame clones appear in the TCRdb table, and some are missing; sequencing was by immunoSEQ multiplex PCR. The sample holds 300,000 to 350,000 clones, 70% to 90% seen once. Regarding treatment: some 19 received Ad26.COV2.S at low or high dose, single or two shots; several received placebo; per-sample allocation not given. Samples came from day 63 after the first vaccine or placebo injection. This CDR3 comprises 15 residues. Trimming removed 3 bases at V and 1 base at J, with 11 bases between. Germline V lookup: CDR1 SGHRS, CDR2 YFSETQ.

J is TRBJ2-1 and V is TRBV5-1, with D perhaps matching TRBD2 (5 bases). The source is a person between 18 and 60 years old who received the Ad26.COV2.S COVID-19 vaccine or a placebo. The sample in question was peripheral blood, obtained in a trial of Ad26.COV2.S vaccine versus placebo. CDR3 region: CASSSSSQSYNEQFF. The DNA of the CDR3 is TGCGCCAGCAGCTCCTCTAGCCAATCCTACAATGAGCAGTTCTTC.